This TCR beta chain was captured in a study of CD8 T cells in ankylosing spondylitis. General study points: A subset of motif variants has previously been described in the synovial fluid and blood of reactive arthritis. Enrichment of disease-linked clones was reportedly significant in matched ankylosing spondylitis synovial fluid.

Libraries of TCR beta came from quantitative 5'-RACE with molecular barcodes. TCRdb re-derived calls from the 5' RACE reads in MiXCR, one entry per CDR3 protein. The sample consists of 250,000 or so distinct CDR3 sequences, 20% to 30% of them appearing once. The CDR3 is made up of 15 amino acids. Trimming stripped 4 bases from V and 4 bases from J, with 20 bases between. Germline CDR1 DFQATT, CDR2 SNEGSKA (reference sequence). This clonotype was seen repeatedly, ten times or more. The antigen is not known. The sequencing input was blood, either unsorted or a sorted T cell fraction (not recorded which). The chain joins TRBV20-1 to TRBJ2-7; D is uncertain. This TCR was sampled from a male donor with ankylosing spondylitis or in good health (not recorded which). CDR3 in DNA: TGCAGTGCTAAAGGAGAGATTGCCAGAACTTACGAGCAGTACTTC. This sequence encodes CSAKGEIARTYEQYF.